This is a list of T cell receptor beta chains from one sample in a study of T-cell memory formation after mild COVID-19. One entry per CDR3 protein results from TCRdb running MiXCR on the 5' RACE reads. There are roughly 450,000 distinct CDR3 sequences in the sample; about 18% occur only once, and approximately 13% lies in the top ten. Sequenced input: PBMCs or a T cell subset sorted from them (not recorded which). The receptor source for this set is an adult woman who had mild COVID-19 (a few samples of this study predate the infection). Cell type and time point are not known. Both conserved end residues are part of each CDR3. The D gene is left open where the match is weak. A row's size may be missing; if present it is once, few, many or a size class.

>TRBJ2-7|-|few|TRBV11-1
CASSPRDKAYEQYF
TGTGCCAGCAGCCCCCGGGACAAAGCCTACGAGCAGTACTTC
>TRBJ2-3|-|many|TRBV12-3/TRBV12-4
CASSLGDTQYF
TGTGCCAGCAGCCTCGGAGATACGCAGTATTTT
>TRBJ2-2|-|-|TRBV3-1
CASSPSGTGELFF
TGTGCCAGCAGCCCCTCGGGTACCGGGGAGCTGTTTTTT
>TRBJ2-7|TRBD2|few|TRBV20-1
CSASPGLPYEQYF
TGCAGTGCTAGCCCGGGACTACCGTACGAGCAGTACTTC
>TRBJ1-4|-|once|TRBV14
CASSQIGSNEKLFF
TGTGCCAGCAGCCAAATAGGGTCTAATGAAAAACTGTTTTTT
>TRBJ2-3|-|-|TRBV18
CASSPMTGGDTQYF
TGTGCCAGCTCACCCATGACAGGAGGGGATACGCAGTATTTT
>TRBJ2-2|TRBD2|-|TRBV2
CASSPTSSGTGELFF
TGTGCCAGCAGTCCGACTAGCAGTGGAACCGGGGAGCTGTTTTTT
>TRBJ1-2|TRBD1|-|TRBV5-1
CASSAYRGQQVYGYTF
TGCGCCAGCAGCGCATACAGGGGCCAACAAGTCTATGGCTACACCTTC
>TRBJ2-2|-|-|TRBV11-2
CASSSPHANTGELFF
TGTGCCAGCAGCTCGCCCCACGCGAACACCGGGGAGCTGTTTTTT
>TRBJ2-2|TRBD2|-|TRBV11-3
CASSLGLAGATTGELFF
TGTGCCAGCAGCCTGGGACTAGCGGGAGCTACCACCGGGGAGCTGTTTTTT
>TRBJ2-1|TRBD2|few|TRBV5-4
CASSFLAGAGNEQFF
TGTGCCAGCAGCTTCCTAGCGGGAGCGGGCAATGAGCAGTTCTTC
>TRBJ2-1|-|-|TRBV27
CASSLVAVGYNEQFF
TGTGCCAGCAGTTTGGTAGCGGTTGGGTACAATGAGCAGTTCTTC
>TRBJ2-4|-|few|TRBV6-1
CASSDRFVPNIQYF
TGTGCCAGCAGTGACCGTTTTGTCCCAAACATTCAGTACTTC
>TRBJ1-1|-|-|TRBV9
CASSVGGDPYTEAFF
TGTGCCAGCAGCGTAGGAGGCGACCCGTACACTGAAGCTTTCTTT
>TRBJ2-1|-|-|TRBV6-1
CASSEAEDSVNEQFF
TGTGCCAGCAGTGAAGCAGAGGATAGCGTGAATGAGCAGTTCTTC
>TRBJ1-2|-|-|TRBV20-1
CSARGEGRNYGYTF
TGCAGTGCTAGAGGGGAGGGGCGGAACTATGGCTACACCTTC
>TRBJ1-2|TRBD1|few|TRBV12-3/TRBV12-4
CASSPTRGQVLYGYTF
TGTGCCAGCAGCCCAACGAGGGGACAGGTTCTCTATGGCTACACCTTC
>TRBJ1-1|TRBD1|-|TRBV13
CASSPIRQGSGEAFF
TGTGCCAGCAGCCCTATTAGACAGGGTTCGGGTGAAGCTTTCTTT
>TRBJ2-1|TRBD1|-|TRBV11-2
CASSLRDRGSNEQFF
TGTGCCAGCAGCTTGAGGGACAGGGGATCCAATGAGCAGTTCTTC